One and the same sample provided the 13 T cell receptor beta chains below, sequenced in a study of a mutant IDH1 vaccine in newly diagnosed glioma. Sequenced by immunoSEQ multiplex PCR; TCRdb stores in-frame clones only, minus some. The sample shows approximately 80,000 clones, more than 80% of them seen only once. The time point denotes: week 47, end of study. Each dose of the vaccine consisted of 300 ug of mutant IDH1 20-mer peptide, with topical imiquimod. Their antigen targets remain unknown. Specimen: PBMCs, collected from a glioma patient whose treatment included an IDH1 peptide vaccine. The receptors shown here come from a man aged 35-49 years with glioma.

This CDR3 is CASSQEKGTGGIDTQYF. The CDR3 nucleotides read TGTGCCAGCAGCCAAGAGAAGGGAACAGGGGGGATAGATACGCAGTATTTT. This rearrangement joins TRBV4-2 to TRBJ2-3, with TRBD1 matching over 8 bases. The CDR3 has 17 residues. Unmatched junction bases numbered 10, after V lost 0 bases and J lost 5 bases. Germline assignment: CDR1 LGHNA and CDR2 YNFKEQ.

This CDR3 reads CASSPSRTAYEQYF. The CDR3 nucleotides are TGTGCCAGCAGCCCTAGCCGGACAGCCTACGAGCAGTACTTC. The gene calls are TRBV7-8 and TRBJ2-7; the D gene is possibly TRBD1 (6 bases). Germline V gene sequence: CDR1 SGHVS, CDR2 FQNEAQ. The CDR3 extends over 14 amino acids. V gave up 5 bases and J gave up 2 bases, with 13 bases separating them.

The rearrangement links TRBV7-2 to TRBJ2-6; unclear D gene. Trimming left V 1 base short and J 6 bases short, with 13 bases between. The CDR3 runs 16 residues. The germline V gene has CDR1 SGHTA and CDR2 FQGNSA. CDR3 protein: CASSLVGGISANVLTF. CDR3 nucleotide sequence: TGTGCCAGCAGCTTAGTAGGTGGCATTTCGGCCAACGTCCTGACTTTC.

This chain uses TRBV6-5 with TRBJ1-1; D is perhaps TRBD1 (5 bases). The ends were cut back, 8 bases at V and 0 bases at J, with 10 bases in the middle. Germline-derived CDR1 and CDR2 are MNHEY and SVGAGI. The CDR3 consists of 13 residues. The CDR3 spells CASEGPMNTEAFF. The CDR3 nucleotides are TGTGCCAGCGAGGGACCAATGAACACTGAAGCTTTCTTT.

The sample holds a few counts of this clone. The gene calls are TRBV28 and TRBJ1-5; the D is unclear. The CDR3 has 16 amino acids. Germline V lookup: CDR1 MDHEN, CDR2 SYDVKM. V lost 6 bases, J lost 2 bases, and 17 bases lay in between. The CDR3: CASSSPQSGGNQPQHF. The DNA of the CDR3 is TGTGCCAGCAGCTCCCCCCAGTCTGGTGGCAATCAGCCCCAGCATTTT.

This clone was picked up one time. The chain employs TRBV6-1 and TRBJ2-7; D might be TRBD1 (6 bases). Germline-derived CDR1 and CDR2 are MNHNS and SASEGT. The V gene lost 2 bases and the J gene lost 1 base, with 9 bases spanning the gap. The CDR3 has 14 amino acids. As DNA, the CDR3 is TGTGCCAGCAGTGAAAACAGGGAGTCCTACGAGCAGTACTTC. Amino acids: CASSENRESYEQYF.

This sequence joins TRBV7-2 and TRBJ2-3; D is ambiguous. Germline values: CDR1 SGHTA, CDR2 FQGNSA. The CDR3 has 16 amino acids. V shed 7 bases and J shed 1 base, with 18 bases lying between them. The chain's CDR3 is CASTAYIPQGTDTQYF. The CDR3 nucleotides are TGTGCCAGCACCGCTTATATCCCGCAGGGCACAGATACGCAGTATTTT.

The genes are TRBV6-1 and TRBJ2-5; possibly TRBD1 or TRBD2 for D (6 bases each). In germline, CDR1 is MNHNS, CDR2 SASEGT. Trimming cost V 5 bases and J 5 bases, with 12 bases left between them. CDR3 length equals 13 residues. The CDR3, as DNA: TGTGCCAGCAGTTATATGGGGGGCGAGACCCAGTACTTC. The encoded protein is CASSYMGGETQYF.

The chain has TRBV2 and TRBJ1-1, with no clear D. CDR3 length equals 13 residues. CDR1 and CDR2 (germline): SNHLY, FYNNEI. Between the trimmed V and J ends, which lost 0 bases and 11 bases, there was a span of 13 bases. The CDR3: CASSEAAILEAFF. Here the CDR3 DNA reads TGTGCCAGCAGTGAAGCGGCCATCTTAGAGGCTTTCTTT.

This rearrangement joins TRBV21-1 to TRBJ1-3; the table's D call, TRBD1, has no DNA check behind it. TRBV21-1 is shown as a pseudogene. The CDR3 spans 16 residues. Here the CDR3 reads CASSKVGRGHGNTIYF. CDR3 DNA: TGTGCCAGCAGCAAAGTGGGCAGGGGGCACGGAAACACCATATATTTT.

The J gene is TRBJ2-7, the V gene TRBV5-6; 9 nucleotides agree with TRBD2. CDR1 is SGHDT and CDR2 is YYEEEE in the germline V gene. The CDR3 is made up of 15 amino acids. Losses at the gene ends were 4 bases for V and 6 bases for J; bases not matched to a gene: 11. CDR3 nucleotide sequence: TGTGCCAGCAGCCGGAGTAGCGGGAGAGAAAGCGAGCAGTACTTC. Translating gives CASSRSSGRESEQYF.

A single count supports this clone. The chain carries TRBV4-3 and TRBJ2-3; TRBD1 agrees at 9 bases. Germline values: CDR1 LGHNA, CDR2 YSLEER. The CDR3 has 16 amino acids. The J segment lost 5 bases and the V segment lost 0 bases, leaving 6 bases of the junction unmatched. The CDR3 DNA follows: TGCGCCAGCAGCCAAGATCAACCGGGACAGGGAGATACGCAGTATTTT. This encodes CASSQDQPGQGDTQYF.

The V call is TRBV5-5, the J call TRBJ1-1, with D hard to call. V lost 3 bases, J lost 1 base, and 16 bases lay in between. Germline V gives CDR1 SGHKS, CDR2 YYEKEE (reference sequence). The CDR3 length is 16 residues. DNA of the CDR3: TGTGCCAGCAGCTCCCAAAGGCCGGGAAGGAACACTGAAGCTTTCTTT. As protein: CASSSQRPGRNTEAFF.